One sample yielded the 23 T cell receptor beta chains listed below, sequenced in a study of cytomegalovirus exposure and HLA in healthy donors. Use of 60 Vbeta and 13 Jbeta primers characterized the PCR. Assay: immunoSEQ multiplex PCR; the TCRdb copy retains only in-frame clones and omits some. The sample consists of approximately 160,000 clones, under 70% of them appearing once. The sequenced material came from PBMCs. The receptors stem from a woman aged 40 to 55 in good health and CMV-seropositive.

The chain couples TRBV19 to TRBJ1-4, with D possibly being TRBD1 (6 bases). Trimming removed 7 bases at V and 5 bases at J, with 17 bases between. The CDR3 contains 15 residues. Germline V lookup: CDR1 LNHDA, CDR2 SQIVND (reference sequence). This CDR3 reads CASTEGAGTNEKLFF. DNA of the CDR3: TGTGCCAGTACTGAGGGAGCGGGGACAAATGAAAAACTGTTTTTT.

The count of this clone is one. The chain links TRBV27 to TRBJ2-7; 11 nucleotides line up with TRBD1. The ends lost 4 bases at V and 6 bases at J; junction bases unmatched: 23. Germline assignment: CDR1 MNHEY and CDR2 SMNVEV (reference sequence). The CDR3 runs 20 residues. The CDR3 DNA sequence: TGTGCCAGCAGTTCCAATTCCCGGACAGGGGGCCTCTCCCGGTTACGCGAGCAGTACTTC. Translated: CASSSNSRTGGLSRLREQYF.

This chain links TRBV19 with TRBJ2-5; D is unclear. V was pared by 1 base and J by 5 bases, with 5 bases between. The CDR3 contains 12 residues. CDR1 is LNHDA, CDR2 SQIVND, per germline (reference sequence). CDR3 DNA sequence: TGTGCCAGTAGTATAGCCGGGGAGACCCAGTACTTC. It yields the protein CASSIAGETQYF.

This sequence joins TRBV28 and TRBJ1-2; 9 nucleotides line up with TRBD1. Trimming took 5 bases from V and 4 from J; bases not matched to a gene: 17. CDR3 length equals 18 residues. From germline, CDR1 is MDHEN and CDR2 SYDVKM. For the CDR3, the DNA is TGTGCCAGCAGTCCCTCCGGGACAGGGCACCCCCGGGGCTATGGCTACACCTTC. Translation gives CASSPSGTGHPRGYGYTF.

This clone showed up just a few times. The gene calls are TRBV6-1 and TRBJ2-3, with 7 positions matching TRBD2. Germline V gene sequence: CDR1 MNHNS, CDR2 SASEGT. The CDR3 extends over 14 amino acids. The V segment lost 7 bases and the J segment 2 bases; nucleotides outside the gene matches: 6. Here the CDR3 DNA reads TGTGCCAGCAATGGCGGGGGACTCACAGATACGCAGTATTTT. This codes for CASNGGGLTDTQYF.

This chain links TRBV14 with TRBJ2-7, with D possibly TRBD1 on 5 matching bases. CDR3 size: 16 residues. The germline V gene encodes CDR1 SGHDN and CDR2 FVKESK. The V end was cut by 0 bases, the J end by 3 bases, with 15 bases between. CDR3 sequence (DNA): TGTGCCAGCAGCCAAGATCGAAACAGGCCATACTACGAGCAGTACTTC. Translated, it gives CASSQDRNRPYYEQYF.

The chain combines TRBV2 with TRBJ2-3, with TRBD2 matching 7 bases. J lost 4 bases, V lost 7 bases, and 5 bases had no gene match. There are 13 residues in the CDR3. Looked up from germline, CDR1 is SNHLY and CDR2 is FYNNEI. CDR3 sequence reads: CASKNAGADTQYF. The CDR3 nucleotides read TGTGCCAGCAAAAACGCGGGAGCAGATACGCAGTATTTT.

This clone occurred a few times. The rearrangement links TRBV2 to TRBJ1-5, with 10 bases fitting TRBD1. V gave up 10 bases and J gave up 5 bases; unmatched junction bases: 8. Germline V gene sequence: CDR1 SNHLY, CDR2 FYNNEI. The CDR3 extends over 14 amino acids. The CDR3 loop reads CAIRAGTGDQPQHF. DNA of the CDR3: TGTGCCATCCGGGCCGGGACAGGGGATCAGCCCCAGCATTTT.

The sample holds one count of this clone. The V gene is TRBV5-6, the J gene TRBJ1-3; no clear D. Germline V CDR1 and CDR2: SGHDT, YYEEEE. CDR3 length equals 15 residues. V was pared by 4 bases and J by 8 bases, with 19 bases between. CDR3 coding DNA: TGTGCCAGCAGCCCGACCGGGTCGAGTCCTTACACCATATATTTT. Protein product: CASSPTGSSPYTIYF.

This clone came up once. The CDR3 region is CASSPGGGTDTQYF. CDR3 in DNA: TGTGCCAGCTCACCGGGGGGGGGCACAGATACGCAGTATTTT. The chain joins TRBV18 to TRBJ2-3, with 7 bases fitting TRBD2. Germline values: CDR1 KGHSH, CDR2 LQKENI. The CDR3 loop spans 14 amino acids. The ends lost 3 bases at V and 1 base at J; junction bases unmatched: 1. The whole variable domain, filled in from reference TRBV18 and TRBJ2-3, reads NAGVMQNPRHLVRRRGQEARLRCSPMKGHSHVYWYRQLPEEGLKFMVYLQKENIIDESGMPKERFSAEFPKEGPSILRIQQVVRGDSAAYFCASSPGGGTDTQYFGPGTRLTVL.

This clone was observed a few times. The genes are TRBV13 and TRBJ1-2; 8 positions agree with TRBD1. The germline V gene encodes CDR1 PRHDT and CDR2 FYEKMQ (reference sequence). Trimming took 5 bases from V and 2 from J; bases not matched to a gene: 4. The CDR3 spans 14 residues. The CDR3 spells CASSRTGQNYGYTF. In nucleotides, the CDR3 is TGTGCCAGCAGCCGGACAGGGCAGAACTATGGCTACACCTTC.

The J gene is TRBJ2-7, the V gene TRBV28, with TRBD2 as a possible D gene (5 bases). Germline CDR1 and CDR2: MDHEN and SYDVKM. The CDR3 totals 13 residues. Trimming removed 10 bases at V and 4 bases at J, with 17 bases between. Here the CDR3 DNA reads TGTGCCACCACGCTGACTACGTTATACGAGCAGTACTTC. This encodes CATTLTTLYEQYF.

The V gene is TRBV28, the J gene TRBJ1-2, with a tentative D call TRBD1 (6 bases). The CDR3 is 13 residues long. V dropped 8 bases and J dropped 8 bases, with 18 bases sitting between them. The germline gives CDR1 MDHEN, CDR2 SYDVKM. The CDR3 bases are TGTGCCAGCCGGGAGGGTCGGGGGGCGGGCTACACCTTC. Translation gives CASREGRGAGYTF.

The chain carries TRBV14 and TRBJ1-2; D remains ambiguous. Trimming cost V 0 bases and J 3 bases, with 14 bases left between them. The CDR3 spans 16 residues. Germline V lookup: CDR1 SGHDN, CDR2 FVKESK. CDR3 sequence: CASSQDLSGVDYGYTF. The CDR3 DNA is TGTGCCAGCAGCCAAGATCTCTCCGGGGTGGACTATGGCTACACCTTC.

The chain has TRBV19 and TRBJ2-5; 10 bases are shared with TRBD2. V was clipped by 6 bases and J by 5 bases; unmatched bases: 15. There are 17 residues in the CDR3. Germline V gene lookup returns CDR1 LNHDA and CDR2 SQIVND (reference sequence). The CDR3 is CASSAGQREGLGETQYF. The CDR3 region has the DNA TGTGCCAGTAGCGCGGGTCAGCGGGAGGGCCTGGGGGAGACCCAGTACTTC. The whole variable domain, remainder taken from reference TRBV19 and TRBJ2-5, is DGGITQSPKYLFRKEGQNVTLSCEQNLNHDAMYWYRQDPGQGLRLIYYSQIVNDFQKGDIAEGYSVSREKKESFPLTVTSAQKNPTAFYLCASSAGQREGLGETQYFGPGTRLLVL.

This chain links TRBV6-1 with TRBJ2-5; D is possibly TRBD2 (6 bases). Germline loops: CDR1 MNHNS, CDR2 SASEGT. The CDR3 has 13 amino acids. The V end lost 7 bases, the J end lost 1 base, and 10 bases lay between the germline ends. CDR3 residues: CASISSGQETQYF. The DNA for the CDR3 is TGTGCCAGCATTAGTAGCGGCCAAGAGACCCAGTACTTC.

V and J are TRBV9 and TRBJ2-5, with 7 nucleotides matching TRBD2. Germline lookup yields CDR1 SGDLS and CDR2 YYNGEE. The length of the CDR3 is 15 residues. With V trimmed by 4 bases and J by 4 bases, 10 bases remained unmatched. CDR3 bases: TGTGCCAGCAGCCCCGCGGGGGTCCGCGGAGAGACCCAGTACTTC. Amino acid sequence: CASSPAGVRGETQYF.

The V call is TRBV28, the J call TRBJ2-2, with 8 nucleotides matching TRBD1. After removal of 5 bases from V and 5 bases from J, the junction contained 10 bases not matched to a gene. This CDR3 has 16 amino acids. The germline V gene encodes CDR1 MDHEN and CDR2 SYDVKM. CDR3 loop: CASSPHGQGDTGELFF. The CDR3 nucleotides are TGTGCCAGCAGTCCACACGGACAGGGAGATACCGGGGAGCTGTTTTTT.

The chain links TRBV7-2 to TRBJ2-7; 9 nucleotides align to TRBD1. Germline lookup yields CDR1 SGHTA and CDR2 FQGNSA. Trimming took 0 bases from V and 4 from J; bases not matched to a gene: 4. The CDR3 totals 15 residues. The DNA for the CDR3 is TGTGCCAGCAGCTTAGCACCGGGACAGGGATACGAGCAGTACTTC. It yields the protein CASSLAPGQGYEQYF.

This clone was seen only a few times. The J gene is TRBJ1-1, the V gene TRBV6-6, with D perhaps TRBD1 (5 bases). Trimming removed 0 bases at V and 5 bases at J, with 10 bases between. Germline V lookup: CDR1 MNHNY, CDR2 SVGAGI (reference sequence). The CDR3 extends over 14 amino acids. In DNA form, the CDR3 reads TGTGCCAGCAGTTACTCAGGGCAGGGAACTGAAGCTTTCTTT. Protein product: CASSYSGQGTEAFF.

The V call is TRBV7-2, the J call TRBJ1-2, with D possibly being TRBD1 (6 bases). The CDR3 covers 15 residues. From germline, CDR1 is SGHTA and CDR2 FQGNSA. The V end lost 3 bases, the J end lost 1 base, and 12 bases lay between the germline ends. As DNA, the CDR3 is TGTGCCAGCAGCTTTGCGCAGGGGCTTAACTATGGCTACACCTTC. It is translated as CASSFAQGLNYGYTF.

The rearrangement links TRBV5-6 to TRBJ2-3; 12 bases match TRBD2. The CDR3 runs to 18 residues. V lost 0 bases to trimming and J lost 6 bases; unmatched junction nucleotides: 11. In germline, CDR1 is SGHDT, CDR2 YYEEEE. The CDR3 sequence is CASSLAVDLAGGPDTQYF. CDR3 nucleotide sequence: TGTGCCAGCAGCTTGGCCGTTGATCTAGCGGGGGGGCCGGATACGCAGTATTTT.

The chain combines TRBV5-6 with TRBJ2-3; 8 bases map to TRBD2. Germline CDR1 reads SGHDT; CDR2 reads YYEEEE. V was pared by 4 bases and J by 3 bases, with 7 bases of the junction left unmatched. This CDR3 contains 15 residues. For the CDR3, the DNA is TGTGCCAGCAGCCCCCCGGGACTAGGGACAGATACGCAGTATTTT. Translation: CASSPPGLGTDTQYF.